Each of the 4 T cell receptor beta chains below was sequenced from the same sample in a study of persistence of HIV-infected CD4 T cells. Stimulation used about 9.5 ug/mL lysate from CMV-infected fibroblasts. Sorted nonresponding memory CD4+ T cells were CD40L-negative, CD69-negative, CD45RO-high. No antigen has been identified for these receptors. Sequencing used immunoSEQ version 4 in survey mode. Produced via immunoSEQ multiplex PCR; TCRdb's table is partial and in-frame only. The sample has about 48,000 clones; about 80% are singletons. The sample was CD4+ T cells sorted from PBMCs after roughly 18-hour stimulation, taken from a patient who received antiretroviral therapy. These receptors were obtained from an adult man with HIV who was CMV-seropositive.

The rearrangement joins TRBV3-1 (or the pseudogene TRBV3-2) to TRBJ2-7; 14 nucleotides agree with TRBD2. V gave up 6 bases and J gave up 4 bases; unmatched junction bases: 2. The length of the CDR3 is 14 residues. Looked up from germline, CDR1 is LGHDT and CDR2 is YNNKEL (reference sequence). CDR3 DNA: TGTGCCAGCAGGGGGACTAGCGGGAGTTACGAGCAGTACTTC. Protein sequence: CASRGTSGSYEQYF.

The chain links TRBV27 to TRBJ1-6; D remains unclear. V shed 1 base and J shed 4 bases, with 11 bases lying between them. The CDR3 runs to 16 residues. The germline CDR1 and CDR2 sequences are MNHEY and SMNVEV (reference sequence). The CDR3 loop reads CASSLWSQAYNSPLHF. Here the CDR3 DNA reads TGTGCCAGCAGTTTATGGTCGCAGGCGTATAATTCACCCCTCCACTTT.

Only one count was recorded for this clone. The V and J genes are TRBV12-3 or TRBV12-4 and TRBJ1-5; D is undetermined. The length of the CDR3 is 12 residues. V was cut by 6 bases and J by 3 bases, with 6 bases left in between. This CDR3 reads CASRPSNQPQHF. The CDR3 DNA follows: TGTGCCAGCAGGCCCTCCAATCAGCCCCAGCATTTT.

The chain joins TRBV27 to TRBJ1-6, with D maybe TRBD1 (5 bases). The CDR3 runs to 17 residues. The V and J ends lost 2 bases and 0 bases respectively, with 11 bases between them. Germline CDR1 MNHEY, CDR2 SMNVEV (reference sequence). The CDR3 region has the DNA TGTGCCAGCAGTTTAAACCCCAGGGCCTCCTATAATTCACCCCTCCACTTT. Translation: CASSLNPRASYNSPLHF.